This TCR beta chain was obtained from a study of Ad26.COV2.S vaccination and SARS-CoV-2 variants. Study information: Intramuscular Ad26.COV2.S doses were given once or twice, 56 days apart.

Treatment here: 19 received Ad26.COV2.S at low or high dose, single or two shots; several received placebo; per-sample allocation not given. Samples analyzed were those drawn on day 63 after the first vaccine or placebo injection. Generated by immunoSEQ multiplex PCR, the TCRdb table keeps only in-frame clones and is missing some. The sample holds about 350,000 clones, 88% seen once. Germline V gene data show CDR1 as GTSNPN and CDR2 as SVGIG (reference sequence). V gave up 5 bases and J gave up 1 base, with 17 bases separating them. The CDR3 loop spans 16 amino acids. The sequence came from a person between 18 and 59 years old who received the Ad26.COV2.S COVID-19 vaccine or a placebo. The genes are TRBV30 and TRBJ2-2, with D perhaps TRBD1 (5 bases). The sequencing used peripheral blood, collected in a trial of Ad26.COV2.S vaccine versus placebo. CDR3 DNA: TGTGCCTGGGATAGGGGATCGATCAGGAACACCGGGGAGCTGTTTTTT. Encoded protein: CAWDRGSIRNTGELFF.